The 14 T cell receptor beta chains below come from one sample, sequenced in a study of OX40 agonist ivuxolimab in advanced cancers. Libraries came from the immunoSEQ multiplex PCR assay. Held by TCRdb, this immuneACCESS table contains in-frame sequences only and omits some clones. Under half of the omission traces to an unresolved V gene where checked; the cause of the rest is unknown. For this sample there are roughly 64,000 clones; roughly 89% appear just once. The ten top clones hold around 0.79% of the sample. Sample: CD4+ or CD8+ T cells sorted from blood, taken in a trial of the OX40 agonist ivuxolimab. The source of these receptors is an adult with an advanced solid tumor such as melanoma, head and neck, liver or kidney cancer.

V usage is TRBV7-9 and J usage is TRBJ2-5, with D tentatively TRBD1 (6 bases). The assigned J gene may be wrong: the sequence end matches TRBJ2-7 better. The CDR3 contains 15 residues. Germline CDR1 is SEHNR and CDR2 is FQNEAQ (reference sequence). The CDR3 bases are TGTGCCAGCAGCTGGGACCGGGACACTACCTACGAGCAGTACTTC. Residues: CASSWDRDTTYEQYF.

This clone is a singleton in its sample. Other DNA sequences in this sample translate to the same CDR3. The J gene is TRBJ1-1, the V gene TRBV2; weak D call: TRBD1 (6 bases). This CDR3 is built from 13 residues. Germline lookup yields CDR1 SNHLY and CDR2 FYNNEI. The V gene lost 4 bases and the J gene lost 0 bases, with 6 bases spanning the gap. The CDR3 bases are TGTGCCAGCAGTGGGGGGCTGAACACTGAAGCTTTCTTT. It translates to CASSGGLNTEAFF.

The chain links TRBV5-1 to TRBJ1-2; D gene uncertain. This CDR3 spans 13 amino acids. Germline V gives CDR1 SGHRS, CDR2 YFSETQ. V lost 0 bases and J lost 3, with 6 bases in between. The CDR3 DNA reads TGCGCCAGCAGCTTGGGGAAGGACTATGGCTACACCTTC. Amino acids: CASSLGKDYGYTF.

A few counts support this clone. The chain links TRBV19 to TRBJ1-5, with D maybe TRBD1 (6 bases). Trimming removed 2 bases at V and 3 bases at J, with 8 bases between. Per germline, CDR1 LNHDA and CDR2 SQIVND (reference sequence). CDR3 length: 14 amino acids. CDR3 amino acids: CASSIQGYNQPQHF. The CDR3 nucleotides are TGTGCCAGTAGTATACAGGGGTACAATCAGCCCCAGCATTTT.

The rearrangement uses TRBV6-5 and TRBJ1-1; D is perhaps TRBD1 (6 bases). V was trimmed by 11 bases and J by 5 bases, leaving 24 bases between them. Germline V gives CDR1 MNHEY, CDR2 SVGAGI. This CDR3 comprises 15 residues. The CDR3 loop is CASKTLQGTGTEAFF. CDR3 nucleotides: TGTGCCTCAAAAACCCTACAGGGAACGGGAACTGAAGCTTTCTTT.

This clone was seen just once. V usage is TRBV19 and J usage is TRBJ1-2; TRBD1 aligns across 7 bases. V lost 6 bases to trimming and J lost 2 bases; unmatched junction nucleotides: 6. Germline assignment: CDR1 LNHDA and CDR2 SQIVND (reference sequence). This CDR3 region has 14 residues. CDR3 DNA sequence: TGTGCCAGTAGCACGCTGGGACAGAACTATGGCTACACCTTC. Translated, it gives CASSTLGQNYGYTF.

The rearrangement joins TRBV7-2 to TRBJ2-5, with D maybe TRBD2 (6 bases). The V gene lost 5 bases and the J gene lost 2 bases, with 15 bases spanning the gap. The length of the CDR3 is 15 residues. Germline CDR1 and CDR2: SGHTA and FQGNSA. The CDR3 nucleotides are TGTGCCAGCAGCCCGGCCGGGACTTCTCAAGAGACCCAGTACTTC. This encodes CASSPAGTSQETQYF.

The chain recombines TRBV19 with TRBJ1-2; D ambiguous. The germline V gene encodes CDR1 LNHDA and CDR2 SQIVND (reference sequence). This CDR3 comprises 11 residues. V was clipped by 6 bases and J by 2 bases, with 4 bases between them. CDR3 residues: CASRQNYGYTF. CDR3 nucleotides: TGTGCCAGTAGACAGAACTATGGCTACACCTTC.

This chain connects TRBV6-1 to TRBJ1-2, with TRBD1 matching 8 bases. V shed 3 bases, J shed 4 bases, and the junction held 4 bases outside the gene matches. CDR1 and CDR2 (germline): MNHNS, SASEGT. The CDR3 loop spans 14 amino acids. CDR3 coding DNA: TGTGCCAGCAGTGACTTGGACAGGGTCTATGGCTACACCTTC. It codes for CASSDLDRVYGYTF.

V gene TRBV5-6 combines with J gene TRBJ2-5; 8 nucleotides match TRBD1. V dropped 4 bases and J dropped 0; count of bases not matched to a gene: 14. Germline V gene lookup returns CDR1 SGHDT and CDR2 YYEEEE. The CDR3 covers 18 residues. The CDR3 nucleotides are TGTGCCAGCAGCCGATTTTACCGGGACAGGCCCCACCAAGAGACCCAGTACTTC. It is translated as CASSRFYRDRPHQETQYF.

CDR3 region: CASSIGTAGNTIYF. The CDR3 DNA follows: TGTGCCAGTAGTATTGGGACAGCTGGAAACACCATATATTTT. V is TRBV19 and J is TRBJ1-3; TRBD1 agrees at 7 bases. Germline V gene sequence: CDR1 LNHDA, CDR2 SQIVND (reference sequence). After removal of 3 bases from V and 2 bases from J, the junction contained 1 base not matched to a gene. The CDR3 is 14 amino acids.

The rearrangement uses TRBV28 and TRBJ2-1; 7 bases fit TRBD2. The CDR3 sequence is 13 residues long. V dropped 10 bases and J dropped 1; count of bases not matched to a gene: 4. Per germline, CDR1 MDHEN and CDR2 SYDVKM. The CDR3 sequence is CAILGGSYNEQFF. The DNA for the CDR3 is TGTGCCATTTTGGGGGGGTCCTACAATGAGCAGTTCTTC. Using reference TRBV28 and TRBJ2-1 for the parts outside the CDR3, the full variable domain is DVKVTQSSRYLVKRTGEKVFLECVQDMDHENMFWYRQDPGLGLRLIYFSYDVKMKEKGDIPEGYSVSREKKERFSLILESASTNQTSMYLCAILGGSYNEQFFGPGTRLTVL.

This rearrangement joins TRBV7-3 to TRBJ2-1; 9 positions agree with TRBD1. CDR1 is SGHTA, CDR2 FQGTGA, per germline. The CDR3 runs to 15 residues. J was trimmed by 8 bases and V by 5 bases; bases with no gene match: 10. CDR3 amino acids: CASSPRGQGGHEQFF. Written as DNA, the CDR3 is TGTGCCAGCAGCCCCCGGGGACAGGGAGGGCATGAGCAGTTCTTC. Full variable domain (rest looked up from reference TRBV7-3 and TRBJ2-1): GAGVSQTPSNKVTEKGKYVELRCDPISGHTALYWYRQSLGQGPEFLIYFQGTGAADDSGLPNDRFFAVRPEGSVSTLKIQRTERGDSAVYLCASSPRGQGGHEQFFGPGTRLTVL.

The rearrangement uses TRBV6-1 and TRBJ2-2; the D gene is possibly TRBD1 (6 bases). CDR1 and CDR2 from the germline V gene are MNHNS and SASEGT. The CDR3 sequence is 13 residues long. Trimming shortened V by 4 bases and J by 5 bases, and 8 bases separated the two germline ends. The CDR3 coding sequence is TGTGCCAGCAGTGCCAGGGGTACCGGGGAGCTGTTTTTT. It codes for CASSARGTGELFF.